The TCR beta chain under discussion was sequenced for a study of metastatic and nonmetastatic thyroid tumors. With MiXCR, TCRdb reprocessed the PCR reads. The sample gives more than 40,000 clones, less than 5% of which show up once; about 9.8% is in the top ten. V was clipped by 7 bases and J by 4 bases, with 23 bases between them. CDR1 and CDR2 from the germline V gene are SNHLY and FYNNEI. The CDR3 length is 16 residues. This clone was seen repeatedly, ten times or more. Patients were all untreated before their thyroid surgery. The chain employs TRBV2 and TRBJ2-7, with D tentatively TRBD1 or TRBD2 (5 bases each). Sequenced input: blood. The receptor was isolated from a female donor with papillary thyroid cancer or a benign thyroid nodule (not recorded which). Some clones in this sample may be carry-over from other donors' samples. This CDR3 reads CASTVGGHLKIYEQYF. CDR3 DNA: TGTGCCAGCACCGTCGGAGGACACCTGAAGATATACGAGCAGTACTTC. Looking up the rest from reference TRBV2 and TRBJ2-7 gives the full variable domain: EPEVTQTPSHQVTQMGQEVILRCVPISNHLYFYWYRQILGQKVEFLVSFYNNEISEKSEIFDDQFSVERPDGSNFTLKIRSTKLEDSAMYFCASTVGGHLKIYEQYFGPGTRLTVT.